A selection of T cell receptor beta chains follows, all from one sample in a study of T cells in Graves' hyperthyroidism and ophthalmopathy. TCRdb called the multiplex PCR reads again in MiXCR, with one record for every CDR3 protein. The repertoire consists of roughly 100,000 distinct CDR3 sequences, with roughly 50% occurring once and the leading ten covering approximately 25%. The sequencing sample was made of blood. All receptors come from a man aged 40-50 years with Graves' hyperthyroidism. Both conserved end residues are part of each CDR3. The D gene is left open where the match is weak. Expanded clones are given a class, and other clones once, few, many or no size at all.

CDR3nt: TGTGCCAGTAAACCGACGGAGGGGGCAGGGGAGGTAGGAAATCAGCCCCAGCATTTT; CDR3aa: CASKPTEGAGEVGNQPQHF; v_gene: TRBV19; abundance: -; d_gene: TRBD1; j_gene: TRBJ1-5
CDR3nt: TGTGCCATCAGTGAGTTACAGGGGGCGAACACTGAAGCTTTCTTT; CDR3aa: CAISELQGANTEAFF; v_gene: TRBV10-3; abundance: many; d_gene: TRBD1; j_gene: TRBJ1-1
CDR3nt: TGTGCCAGCTCACCAACCCGAGAGTATGGCTACACCTTC; CDR3aa: CASSPTREYGYTF; v_gene: TRBV18; abundance: few; d_gene: -; j_gene: TRBJ1-2
CDR3nt: TGTGCCAGCAGCTTAGGAAGGGCTAGCGGGAGTAAGAAAGAGACCCAGTACTTC; CDR3aa: CASSLGRASGSKKETQYF; v_gene: TRBV7-2; abundance: many; d_gene: TRBD2; j_gene: TRBJ2-5
CDR3nt: TGTGCCTGGACACCCGCAGGGGGCACCTATAATTCACCCCTCCACTTT; CDR3aa: CAWTPAGGTYNSPLHF; v_gene: TRBV30; abundance: -; d_gene: TRBD1; j_gene: TRBJ1-6
CDR3nt: TGCGCCAGCAGTTGCGACCCCGTACTAGCGGGAGAATTCAATGAGCAGTTCTTC; CDR3aa: CASSCDPVLAGEFNEQFF; v_gene: TRBV10-1; abundance: once; d_gene: TRBD2; j_gene: TRBJ2-1
CDR3nt: TGCAGCGTTGACCCCACAGTATCCACAGATACGCAGTATTTT; CDR3aa: CSVDPTVSTDTQYF; v_gene: TRBV29-1; abundance: many; d_gene: -; j_gene: TRBJ2-3
CDR3nt: TGCAGTGCTAGAGGCCGGGGACGTACAGATACGCAGTATTTT; CDR3aa: CSARGRGRTDTQYF; v_gene: TRBV20-1; abundance: many; d_gene: -; j_gene: TRBJ2-3
CDR3nt: TGTGCCAGCAGTTTAGGAGGAAGGGCCTACAATGAGCAGTTCTTC; CDR3aa: CASSLGGRAYNEQFF; v_gene: TRBV12-3/TRBV12-4; abundance: many; d_gene: -; j_gene: TRBJ2-1
CDR3nt: TGTGCCAGCATCTTGACCCGGGCTAAAGCTGGGGGTGAGCAGTTCTTC; CDR3aa: CASILTRAKAGGEQFF; v_gene: TRBV7-9; abundance: many; d_gene: -; j_gene: TRBJ2-1
CDR3nt: TGTGCCATCAGTGAGTCTGACAGGGGGAACACTGAAGCTTTCTTT; CDR3aa: CAISESDRGNTEAFF; v_gene: TRBV10-3; abundance: -; d_gene: TRBD1; j_gene: TRBJ1-1
CDR3nt: TGTGCCAGTAGTCGCCGGGGGCTGACTGAAGCTTTCTTT; CDR3aa: CASSRRGLTEAFF; v_gene: TRBV19; abundance: many; d_gene: -; j_gene: TRBJ1-1
CDR3nt: TGTGCCAGCAGTTTCGACAGGGACGGGGAGCTGTTTTTT; CDR3aa: CASSFDRDGELFF; v_gene: TRBV7-2; abundance: -; d_gene: TRBD1; j_gene: TRBJ2-2
CDR3nt: TGCAGTGCCCCTGAGAGGGGTGCAAACATTCAGTACTTC; CDR3aa: CSAPERGANIQYF; v_gene: TRBV20-1; abundance: many; d_gene: -; j_gene: TRBJ2-4
CDR3nt: TGTGCCATCAGTTTCGACGGCTCTGGAAACACCATATATTTT; CDR3aa: CAISFDGSGNTIYF; v_gene: TRBV10-3; abundance: medium-sized; d_gene: -; j_gene: TRBJ1-3
CDR3nt: TGTGCCAGCAGCTTAGCGGTGTCCAATCAGCCCCAGCATTTT; CDR3aa: CASSLAVSNQPQHF; v_gene: TRBV7-6; abundance: many; d_gene: -; j_gene: TRBJ1-5
CDR3nt: TGTGCCAGCAGTTTAGCCGGCTCGAACACCGGGGAGACCCAGTACTTC; CDR3aa: CASSLAGSNTGETQYF; v_gene: TRBV12-3/TRBV12-4; abundance: -; d_gene: -; j_gene: TRBJ2-5
CDR3nt: TGTGCCAGCAGCCGTCAAACAGACTGGGCCAAGACCCAGTACTTC; CDR3aa: CASSRQTDWAKTQYF; v_gene: TRBV5-8; abundance: many; d_gene: -; j_gene: TRBJ2-5
CDR3nt: TGCAGTGCACATAGCGGGAGGACAGGGGTGAACTATGGCTACACCTTC; CDR3aa: CSAHSGRTGVNYGYTF; v_gene: TRBV20-1; abundance: -; d_gene: TRBD1; j_gene: TRBJ1-2
CDR3nt: TGTGCCGCCAGTGGGGTTGGGGGCAATCAGCCCCAGCATTTT; CDR3aa: CAASGVGGNQPQHF; v_gene: TRBV15; abundance: -; d_gene: -; j_gene: TRBJ1-5
CDR3nt: TGTGCCAGTAGTATAGCGGGGACTCCAGATACGCAGTATTTT; CDR3aa: CASSIAGTPDTQYF; v_gene: TRBV19; abundance: many; d_gene: -; j_gene: TRBJ2-3
CDR3nt: TGCAGTGCTAGAACCGGGGCCCCTGAAGCTTTCTTT; CDR3aa: CSARTGAPEAFF; v_gene: TRBV20-1; abundance: many; d_gene: -; j_gene: TRBJ1-1
CDR3nt: TGTGCCAGCAGCTTAGTGGGTTGGGGGGCGAGTAGGGGGGCCAACGTCCTGACTTTC; CDR3aa: CASSLVGWGASRGANVLTF; v_gene: TRBV7-2; abundance: many; d_gene: -; j_gene: TRBJ2-6
CDR3nt: TGCAGTGCTAGCCAGGGCAGGGCTGAAGCTTTCTTT; CDR3aa: CSASQGRAEAFF; v_gene: TRBV20-1; abundance: many; d_gene: -; j_gene: TRBJ1-1
CDR3nt: TGTGCCAGCAGTGTCGGTGAAAAACTGTTTTTT; CDR3aa: CASSVGEKLFF; v_gene: TRBV6-1; abundance: many; d_gene: -; j_gene: TRBJ1-4
CDR3nt: TGTGCCAGCAGCCAACTCTCCTACGAGCAGTACTTC; CDR3aa: CASSQLSYEQYF; v_gene: TRBV7-2; abundance: many; d_gene: -; j_gene: TRBJ2-7
CDR3nt: TGTGCCAGCTCACCACCCCTAGCGTACGTTTACAATGAGCAGTTCTTC; CDR3aa: CASSPPLAYVYNEQFF; v_gene: TRBV6-4; abundance: few; d_gene: -; j_gene: TRBJ2-1
CDR3nt: TGTGCCAGCAGTCCACGGACAGGGTCGGCCTATGGCTACACCTTC; CDR3aa: CASSPRTGSAYGYTF; v_gene: TRBV7-6; abundance: few; d_gene: TRBD1; j_gene: TRBJ1-2
CDR3nt: TGTGCCAGCAGTTTATCGGGCGGGGGTATAGATACGCAGTATTTT; CDR3aa: CASSLSGGGIDTQYF; v_gene: TRBV7-2; abundance: -; d_gene: TRBD2; j_gene: TRBJ2-3
CDR3nt: TGTGCCAGCAGCCAAGACTCCACCTCGACCTATAGCAATCAGCCCCAGCATTTT; CDR3aa: CASSQDSTSTYSNQPQHF; v_gene: TRBV14; abundance: many; d_gene: -; j_gene: TRBJ1-5
CDR3nt: TGTGCCAGCGGTCGACAGGGACGCGAAGCTTTCTTT; CDR3aa: CASGRQGREAFF; v_gene: TRBV2; abundance: -; d_gene: TRBD1; j_gene: TRBJ1-1
CDR3nt: TGTGCCAGCACCGTGAAAGGGGAACCTGGAAACACCATATATTTT; CDR3aa: CASTVKGEPGNTIYF; v_gene: TRBV12-3/TRBV12-4; abundance: many; d_gene: -; j_gene: TRBJ1-3
CDR3nt: TGCAGTGCTAGCCCCCCCCGCGGCGGGGCCTACGGGCAGTACTTT; CDR3aa: CSASPPRGGAYGQYF; v_gene: TRBV20-1; abundance: -; d_gene: -; j_gene: TRBJ2-7
CDR3nt: TGCAGTGCTCCTCGGACAGGGGGATTTAAGGACACTGAAGCTTTCTTT; CDR3aa: CSAPRTGGFKDTEAFF; v_gene: TRBV20-1; abundance: many; d_gene: TRBD1; j_gene: TRBJ1-1
CDR3nt: TGTGCCAGTCTAGCGGGAGGGGAGACCCAGTACTTC; CDR3aa: CASLAGGETQYF; v_gene: TRBV2; abundance: once; d_gene: TRBD2; j_gene: TRBJ2-5
CDR3nt: TGCGCCAGCAGCTACTACAGTGGGGGTAATCTTGGCTACACCTTC; CDR3aa: CASSYYSGGNLGYTF; v_gene: TRBV5-1; abundance: many; d_gene: -; j_gene: TRBJ1-2
CDR3nt: TGTGCCAGCAGCCACGGACTAGCGCGAGGGTACGATGAGCAGTTCTTC; CDR3aa: CASSHGLARGYDEQFF; v_gene: TRBV7-9; abundance: -; d_gene: TRBD2; j_gene: TRBJ2-1
CDR3nt: TGCAGTGCTAGATCAGGGAGAGAGACCCAGTACTTC; CDR3aa: CSARSGRETQYF; v_gene: TRBV20-1; abundance: few; d_gene: -; j_gene: TRBJ2-5
CDR3nt: TGTGCCAGCAGGGGCGATCAGCCCCAGCATTTT; CDR3aa: CASRGDQPQHF; v_gene: TRBV2; abundance: -; d_gene: -; j_gene: TRBJ1-5
CDR3nt: TGTGCCAGCAGCGTCGAGGGCTCCTACAATGAGCAGTTCTTC; CDR3aa: CASSVEGSYNEQFF; v_gene: TRBV5-4; abundance: -; d_gene: -; j_gene: TRBJ2-1
CDR3nt: TGTGCCAGCAGCTTGGGGGTTTTTGGGCCCTTGGCAATCTCCGGCTACACCTTC; CDR3aa: CASSLGVFGPLAISGYTF; v_gene: TRBV5-6; abundance: -; d_gene: -; j_gene: TRBJ1-2